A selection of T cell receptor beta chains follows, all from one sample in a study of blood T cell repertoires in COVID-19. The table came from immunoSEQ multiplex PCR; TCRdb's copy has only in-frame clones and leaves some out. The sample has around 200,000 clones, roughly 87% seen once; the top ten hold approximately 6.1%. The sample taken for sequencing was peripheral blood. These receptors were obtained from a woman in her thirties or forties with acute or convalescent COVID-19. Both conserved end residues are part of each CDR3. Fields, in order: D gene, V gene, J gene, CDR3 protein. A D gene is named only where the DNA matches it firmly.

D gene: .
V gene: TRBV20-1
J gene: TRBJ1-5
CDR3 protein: CSASIPTGDNQPQHF

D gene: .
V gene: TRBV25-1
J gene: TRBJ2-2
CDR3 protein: CASSDDTFLNTGELFF

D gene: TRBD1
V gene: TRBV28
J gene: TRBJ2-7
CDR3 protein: CASSFWDSTYEQYF

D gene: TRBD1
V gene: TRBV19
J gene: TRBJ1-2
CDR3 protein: CASSLIRDSSYGYTF

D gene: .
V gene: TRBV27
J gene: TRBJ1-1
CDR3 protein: CASSLLSRTRHEAFF

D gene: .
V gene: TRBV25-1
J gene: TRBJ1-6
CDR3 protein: CASSELGQGGSPLHF

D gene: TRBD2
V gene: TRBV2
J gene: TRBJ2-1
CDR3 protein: CASSGDTLREVEQFF

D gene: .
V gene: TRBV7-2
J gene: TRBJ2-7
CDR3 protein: CASSINRYEQYF

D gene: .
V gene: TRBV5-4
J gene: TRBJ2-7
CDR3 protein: CASSAISSGSHEQYF

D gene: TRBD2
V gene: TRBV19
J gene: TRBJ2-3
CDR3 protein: CASRLLAGDTDTQYF

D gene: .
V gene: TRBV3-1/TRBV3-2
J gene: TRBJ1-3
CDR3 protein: CASSQVSSGNTIYF

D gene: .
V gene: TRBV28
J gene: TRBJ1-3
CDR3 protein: CASSPGGTSGNTIYF

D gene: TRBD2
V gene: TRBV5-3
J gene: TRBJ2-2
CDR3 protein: CARSEKLAGGPVSSPGELFF

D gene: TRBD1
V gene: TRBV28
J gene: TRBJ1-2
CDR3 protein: CASLTQGALHYGYTF

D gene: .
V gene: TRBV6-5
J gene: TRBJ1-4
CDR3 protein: CASMEQNFEKLFF

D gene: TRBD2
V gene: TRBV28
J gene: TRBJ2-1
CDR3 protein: CASSPTASGNNEQFF

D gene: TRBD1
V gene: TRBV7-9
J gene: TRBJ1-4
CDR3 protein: CASSLGQGEKLFF

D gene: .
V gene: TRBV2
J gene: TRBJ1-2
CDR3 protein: CASISTGGGTF

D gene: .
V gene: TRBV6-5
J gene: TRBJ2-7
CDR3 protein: CASRPSTGLTYEQYF

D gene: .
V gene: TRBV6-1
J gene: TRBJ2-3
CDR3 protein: CASSERALLRADTQYF

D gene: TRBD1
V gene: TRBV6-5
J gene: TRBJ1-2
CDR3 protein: CASSFGTGDGYTF

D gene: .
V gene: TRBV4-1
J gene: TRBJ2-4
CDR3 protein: CASSQGRAAGPKNIQYF

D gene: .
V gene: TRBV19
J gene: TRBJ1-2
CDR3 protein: CASRVPGEGWRRHGYTF

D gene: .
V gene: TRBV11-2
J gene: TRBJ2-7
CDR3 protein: CASSLVLVEQYF

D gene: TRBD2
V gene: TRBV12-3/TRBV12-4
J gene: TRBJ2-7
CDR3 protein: CASKIAGGREQYF

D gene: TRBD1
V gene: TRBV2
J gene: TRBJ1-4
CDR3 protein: CASSEQGQTNEKLFF

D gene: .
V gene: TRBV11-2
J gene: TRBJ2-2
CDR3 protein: CASSLRRDGELFF

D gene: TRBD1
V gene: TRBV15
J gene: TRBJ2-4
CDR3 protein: CATSRELGQGKNIQYF

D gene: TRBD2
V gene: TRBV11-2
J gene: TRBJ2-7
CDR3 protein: CASSLWLAGGSDEQYF

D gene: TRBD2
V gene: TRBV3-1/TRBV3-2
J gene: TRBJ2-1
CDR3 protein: CASSRTSGYYNEQFF

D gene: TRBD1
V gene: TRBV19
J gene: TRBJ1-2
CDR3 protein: CASSDRDYGYTF

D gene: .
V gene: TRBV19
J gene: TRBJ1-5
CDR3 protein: CASRNPPDRAQHF

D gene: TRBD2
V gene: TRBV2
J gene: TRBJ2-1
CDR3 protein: CASSDPRGGYNEQFF

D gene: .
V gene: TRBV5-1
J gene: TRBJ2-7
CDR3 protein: CASSLEGWTSTYEQYF

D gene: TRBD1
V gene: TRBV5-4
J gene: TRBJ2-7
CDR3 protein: CASSLGDRGHGSYEQYF

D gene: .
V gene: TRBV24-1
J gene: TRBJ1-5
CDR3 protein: CATSDLGGEGGNQPQHF

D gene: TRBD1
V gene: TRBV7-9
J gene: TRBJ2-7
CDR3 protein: CAFVPLTGVSYEQYF

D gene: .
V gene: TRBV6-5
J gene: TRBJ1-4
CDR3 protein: CASPKPGNEKLFF

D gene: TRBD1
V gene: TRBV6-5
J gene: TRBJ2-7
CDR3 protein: CASSTGGTGRYEQYF

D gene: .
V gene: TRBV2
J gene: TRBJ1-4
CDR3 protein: CASLKTGVGEKLFF

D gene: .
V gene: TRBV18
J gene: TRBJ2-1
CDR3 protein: CASSPMGEEDEQFF

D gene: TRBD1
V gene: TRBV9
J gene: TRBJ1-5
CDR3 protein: CASSRGTENNQPQHF

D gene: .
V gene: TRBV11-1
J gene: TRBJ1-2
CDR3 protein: CASSLEAGGYTF

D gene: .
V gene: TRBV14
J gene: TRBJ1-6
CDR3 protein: CASSQQGSSYNSPLHF

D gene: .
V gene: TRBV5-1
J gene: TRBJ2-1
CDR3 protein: CASSLGVNSGNEQFF

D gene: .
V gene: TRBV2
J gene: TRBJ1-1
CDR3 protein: CASRTDLAEAFF

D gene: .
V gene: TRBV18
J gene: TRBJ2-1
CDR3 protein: CASSPQGAYNEQFF

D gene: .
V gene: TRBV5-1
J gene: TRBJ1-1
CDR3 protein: CASSSGSWRTNTEAFF

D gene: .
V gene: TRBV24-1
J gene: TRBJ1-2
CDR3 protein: CATSDPGQGWYGYTF

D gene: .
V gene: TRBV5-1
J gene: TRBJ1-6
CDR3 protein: CASSLLGGIYNSPLHF

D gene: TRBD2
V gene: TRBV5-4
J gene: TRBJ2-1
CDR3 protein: CASSLGALAGGPYNEQFF

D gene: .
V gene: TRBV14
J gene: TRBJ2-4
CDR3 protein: CASSQDLEDIQYF

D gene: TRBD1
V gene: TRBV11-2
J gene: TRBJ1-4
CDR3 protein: CASSLGQGYEKLFF

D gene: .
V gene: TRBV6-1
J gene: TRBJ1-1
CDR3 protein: CASSEEGQGRVGNTEAFF

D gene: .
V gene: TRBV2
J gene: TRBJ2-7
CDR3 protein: CASSYSYEQYF

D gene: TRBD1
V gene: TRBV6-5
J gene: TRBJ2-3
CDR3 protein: CASSYRDRRTDTQYF